This T cell receptor beta chain was observed in a study of CD8 T cells in Susac syndrome. It was with random hexamers that 0.5 to 1 ug RNA was reverse transcribed. TCRdb analysed the immunoSEQ multiplex PCR reads with MiXCR anew, one entry per CDR3 protein. Of 300,000 or so distinct CDR3 sequences listed, 92% are singletons. Purification of the CD8+ and CD4+ T cells relied on negative isolation, and TEMRA cells underwent FACS enrichment. Trimming at V came to 5 bases and at J to 4 bases, leaving 11 bases not matched to a gene. Germline assignment: CDR1 SEHNR and CDR2 FQNEAQ (reference sequence). The CDR3 has 16 amino acids.

The clonotype originates from a human donor with multiple sclerosis. V usage is TRBV7-9 and J usage is TRBJ1-3, with 7 bases that match TRBD1. The sample was CD4+ T cells from PBMCs. The CDR3, as DNA: TGTGCCAGCAGCACAAGACAGGGACCCCCCGGAAACACCATATATTTT. Protein product: CASSTRQGPPGNTIYF.